The 20 T cell receptor beta chains in this list originate from one sample, sequenced in a study of T cells expressing NK-cell markers. TCRdb reanalyzed the 5' RACE reads and collapses them to one entry per CDR3 protein, without DNA. In all, the sample yields around 550,000 distinct CDR3 sequences. Sequenced input: blood T cells: a sorted CD56 or NKG2C T cell subset, CD4+ or CD8+ T cells, or bulk PBMC T cells (not recorded which). These receptors originate from a man in his late teens or twenties in good health.

The chain joins TRBV5-1 to TRBJ2-3; TCRdb names TRBD1, which stays unverified in the absence of DNA. From germline, CDR1 is SGHRS and CDR2 YFSETQ. The CDR3 loop spans 16 amino acids. CDR3 region: CASSLGGQAITDTQYF. The full variable domain, in which reference TRBV5-1 and TRBJ2-3 provide the parts outside the CDR3, is KAGVTQTPRYLIKTRGQQVTLSCSPISGHRSVSWYQQTPGQGLQFLFEYFSETQRNKGNFPGRFSGRQFSNSRSEMNVSTLELGDSALYLCASSLGGQAITDTQYFGPGTRLTVL.

J is TRBJ2-3 and V is TRBV24-1. The CDR3 is 12 residues long. Germline V lookup: CDR1 KGHDR, CDR2 SFDVKD. The CDR3 protein is CATSVLGYTQYF.

This chain uses TRBV6-1 with TRBJ1-1. Germline V gene sequence: CDR1 MNHNS, CDR2 SASEGT. The CDR3 is 13 amino acids. The CDR3 loop reads CAGRDRGYTEAFF.

The CDR3 here is CASSPDFWDTDTQYF. The V gene is TRBV9, the J gene TRBJ2-3; the TRBD2 assignment by TCRdb is unverifiable without DNA. CDR1 SGDLS and CDR2 YYNGEE come from the germline V gene. The CDR3 is 15 amino acids.

This chain uses TRBV6-2 or TRBV6-3 with TRBJ1-2; TCRdb calls TRBD1, which cannot be checked without DNA. The CDR3 length is 15 residues. Germline CDR1 is MNHEY and CDR2 is SVGEGT. Here the CDR3 reads CATNPGDRRHYGYTF.

V is TRBV5-1 and J is TRBJ2-6. The CDR3 sequence is 16 residues long. Germline V gives CDR1 SGHRS, CDR2 YFSETQ. The CDR3 sequence: CASSLVVVSGANVLTF.

The chain combines TRBV12-3 or TRBV12-4 with TRBJ2-2; the D call of TRBD1 rests on TCRdb alone, since no DNA is present to check it. The CDR3 is made up of 15 amino acids. CDR3 loop: CASSPRALNTGELFF.

The V call is TRBV27, the J call TRBJ1-6; TCRdb lists TRBD1, though no DNA is available to test this call. The length of the CDR3 is 14 residues. Germline V gene sequence: CDR1 MNHEY, CDR2 SMNVEV (reference sequence). The CDR3 sequence is CASSFGTNHSPLHF.

The rearrangement uses TRBV7-2 and TRBJ1-3. CDR3 length: 17 residues. Germline V gene data show CDR1 as SGHTA and CDR2 as FQGNSA. The CDR3 reads CASSLRRDPGSGNTIYF.

The chain recombines TRBV14 with TRBJ2-3; TCRdb reports TRBD2, a call that lacks DNA to check it against. Germline CDR1 and CDR2: SGHDN and FVKESK. CDR3 length: 13 amino acids. The CDR3: CASSLGRSNTQYF.

The gene calls are TRBV3-1 and TRBJ2-1; with no DNA, the TCRdb D assignment of TRBD1 cannot be verified. The CDR3 totals 14 residues. CDR1 and CDR2 from the germline V gene are LGHDT and YNNKEL (reference sequence). The CDR3 region is CASSRPGGWNEQFF.

The chain is built from TRBV12-5 and TRBJ2-5; with no DNA, the TCRdb D assignment of TRBD1 cannot be verified. Germline V lookup: CDR1 LGHNT, CDR2 FRNRAP. The CDR3 has 14 amino acids. The CDR3 spells CASGSSQGRETQYF.

V and J are TRBV30 and TRBJ2-3; the D gene TCRdb calls, TRBD2, cannot be checked with no DNA. CDR1 is GTSNPN, CDR2 SVGIG, per germline (reference sequence). The CDR3 is made up of 17 amino acids. The CDR3 spells CAWSGSRVAGSTDTQYF.

The chain links TRBV12-3 or TRBV12-4 to TRBJ2-1; TCRdb outputs TRBD2, but without DNA this stays unchecked. CDR3 length equals 13 residues. The CDR3 loop is CAIREKDYNEQFF.

J is TRBJ2-1 and V is TRBV7-9; without DNA, the TCRdb call of TRBD2 cannot be checked. CDR3 length: 11 residues. Germline CDR1 reads SEHNR; CDR2 reads FQNEAQ (reference sequence). The CDR3 region is CASSFEGEQFF.

The chain has TRBV9 and TRBJ2-1. Germline assignment: CDR1 SGDLS and CDR2 YYNGEE. There are 16 residues in the CDR3. The CDR3 here is CASSPQAGVSYNEQFF.

V usage is TRBV3-1 and J usage is TRBJ2-1. The CDR3 runs to 11 residues. Germline assignment: CDR1 LGHDT and CDR2 YNNKEL (reference sequence). CDR3 sequence: CASSQAGEQFF.

The V call is TRBV5-1, the J call TRBJ2-7; TCRdb reports TRBD1, a call that lacks DNA to check it against. This CDR3 comprises 15 residues. Germline CDR1 and CDR2: SGHRS and YFSETQ. The CDR3 protein is CASSNRGSGSYEQYF. The variable domain in full, with the rest retrieved from reference TRBV5-1 and TRBJ2-7, is KAGVTQTPRYLIKTRGQQVTLSCSPISGHRSVSWYQQTPGQGLQFLFEYFSETQRNKGNFPGRFSGRQFSNSRSEMNVSTLELGDSALYLCASSNRGSGSYEQYFGPGTRLTVT.

The genes are TRBV12-3 or TRBV12-4 and TRBJ2-1; TCRdb indicates TRBD1, and absent DNA this call remains unverified. The CDR3 is made up of 14 amino acids. CDR3 residues: CASSLILVGGEQFF.

J is TRBJ2-2 and V is TRBV12-3 or TRBV12-4; TCRdb's assignment of TRBD2 cannot be checked, as there is no DNA. CDR3 size: 14 residues. The CDR3 is CASSLLGGDGELFF.